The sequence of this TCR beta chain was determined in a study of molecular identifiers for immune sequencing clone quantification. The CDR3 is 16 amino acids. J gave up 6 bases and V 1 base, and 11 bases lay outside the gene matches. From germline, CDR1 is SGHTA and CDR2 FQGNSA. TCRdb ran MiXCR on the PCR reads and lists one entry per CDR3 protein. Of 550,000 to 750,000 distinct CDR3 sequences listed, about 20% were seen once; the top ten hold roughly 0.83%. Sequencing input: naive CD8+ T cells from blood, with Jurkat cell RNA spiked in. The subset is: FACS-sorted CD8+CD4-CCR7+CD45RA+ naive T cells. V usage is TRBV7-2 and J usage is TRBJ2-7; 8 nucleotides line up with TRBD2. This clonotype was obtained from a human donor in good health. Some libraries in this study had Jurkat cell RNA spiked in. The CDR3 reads CASSLGPGGGRVEQYF. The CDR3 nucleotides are TGTGCCAGCAGCTTAGGGCCGGGAGGGGGACGCGTCGAGCAGTACTTC.